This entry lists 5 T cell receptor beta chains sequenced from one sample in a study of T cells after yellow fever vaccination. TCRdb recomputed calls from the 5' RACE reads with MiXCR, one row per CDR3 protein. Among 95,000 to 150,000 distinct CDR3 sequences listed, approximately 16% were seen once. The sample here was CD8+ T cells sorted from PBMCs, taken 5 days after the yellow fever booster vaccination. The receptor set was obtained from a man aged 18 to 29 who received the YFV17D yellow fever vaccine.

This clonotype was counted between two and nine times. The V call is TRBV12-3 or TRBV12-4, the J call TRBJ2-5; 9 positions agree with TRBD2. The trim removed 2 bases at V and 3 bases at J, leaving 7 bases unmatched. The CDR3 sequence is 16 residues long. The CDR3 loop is CASSLYLAGTEETQYF. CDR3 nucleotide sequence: TGTGCCAGCAGTTTATATCTAGCGGGGACGGAAGAGACCCAGTACTTC.

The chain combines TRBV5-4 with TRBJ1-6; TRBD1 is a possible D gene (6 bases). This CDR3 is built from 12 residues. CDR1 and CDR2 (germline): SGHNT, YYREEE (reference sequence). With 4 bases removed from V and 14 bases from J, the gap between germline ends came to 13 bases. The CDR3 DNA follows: TGTGCCAGCAGCCAGGGACATACGGCCCTCCACTTT. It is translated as CASSQGHTALHF.

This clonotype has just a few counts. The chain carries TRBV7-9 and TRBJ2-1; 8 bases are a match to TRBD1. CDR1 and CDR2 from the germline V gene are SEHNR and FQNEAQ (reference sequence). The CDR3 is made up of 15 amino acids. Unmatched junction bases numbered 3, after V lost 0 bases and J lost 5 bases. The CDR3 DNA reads TGTGCCAGCAGCTTAGCACAGGGGGTAAACAATGAGCAGTTCTTC. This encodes CASSLAQGVNNEQFF.

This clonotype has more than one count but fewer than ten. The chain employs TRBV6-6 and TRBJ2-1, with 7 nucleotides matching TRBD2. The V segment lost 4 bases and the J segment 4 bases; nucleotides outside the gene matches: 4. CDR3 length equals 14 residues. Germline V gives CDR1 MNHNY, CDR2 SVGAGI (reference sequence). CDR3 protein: CASSLAGRYNEQFF. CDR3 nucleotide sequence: TGTGCCAGCAGTTTAGCGGGCCGTTACAATGAGCAGTTCTTC.

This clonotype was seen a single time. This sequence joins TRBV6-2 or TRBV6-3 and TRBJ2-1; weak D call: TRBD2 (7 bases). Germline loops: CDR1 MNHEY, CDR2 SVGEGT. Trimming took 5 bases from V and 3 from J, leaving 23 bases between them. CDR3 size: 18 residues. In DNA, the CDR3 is TGTGCCAGCAGTCCACTGGGCCGAGGGGGGGCCTTCTACAATGAGCAGTTCTTC. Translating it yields CASSPLGRGGAFYNEQFF.